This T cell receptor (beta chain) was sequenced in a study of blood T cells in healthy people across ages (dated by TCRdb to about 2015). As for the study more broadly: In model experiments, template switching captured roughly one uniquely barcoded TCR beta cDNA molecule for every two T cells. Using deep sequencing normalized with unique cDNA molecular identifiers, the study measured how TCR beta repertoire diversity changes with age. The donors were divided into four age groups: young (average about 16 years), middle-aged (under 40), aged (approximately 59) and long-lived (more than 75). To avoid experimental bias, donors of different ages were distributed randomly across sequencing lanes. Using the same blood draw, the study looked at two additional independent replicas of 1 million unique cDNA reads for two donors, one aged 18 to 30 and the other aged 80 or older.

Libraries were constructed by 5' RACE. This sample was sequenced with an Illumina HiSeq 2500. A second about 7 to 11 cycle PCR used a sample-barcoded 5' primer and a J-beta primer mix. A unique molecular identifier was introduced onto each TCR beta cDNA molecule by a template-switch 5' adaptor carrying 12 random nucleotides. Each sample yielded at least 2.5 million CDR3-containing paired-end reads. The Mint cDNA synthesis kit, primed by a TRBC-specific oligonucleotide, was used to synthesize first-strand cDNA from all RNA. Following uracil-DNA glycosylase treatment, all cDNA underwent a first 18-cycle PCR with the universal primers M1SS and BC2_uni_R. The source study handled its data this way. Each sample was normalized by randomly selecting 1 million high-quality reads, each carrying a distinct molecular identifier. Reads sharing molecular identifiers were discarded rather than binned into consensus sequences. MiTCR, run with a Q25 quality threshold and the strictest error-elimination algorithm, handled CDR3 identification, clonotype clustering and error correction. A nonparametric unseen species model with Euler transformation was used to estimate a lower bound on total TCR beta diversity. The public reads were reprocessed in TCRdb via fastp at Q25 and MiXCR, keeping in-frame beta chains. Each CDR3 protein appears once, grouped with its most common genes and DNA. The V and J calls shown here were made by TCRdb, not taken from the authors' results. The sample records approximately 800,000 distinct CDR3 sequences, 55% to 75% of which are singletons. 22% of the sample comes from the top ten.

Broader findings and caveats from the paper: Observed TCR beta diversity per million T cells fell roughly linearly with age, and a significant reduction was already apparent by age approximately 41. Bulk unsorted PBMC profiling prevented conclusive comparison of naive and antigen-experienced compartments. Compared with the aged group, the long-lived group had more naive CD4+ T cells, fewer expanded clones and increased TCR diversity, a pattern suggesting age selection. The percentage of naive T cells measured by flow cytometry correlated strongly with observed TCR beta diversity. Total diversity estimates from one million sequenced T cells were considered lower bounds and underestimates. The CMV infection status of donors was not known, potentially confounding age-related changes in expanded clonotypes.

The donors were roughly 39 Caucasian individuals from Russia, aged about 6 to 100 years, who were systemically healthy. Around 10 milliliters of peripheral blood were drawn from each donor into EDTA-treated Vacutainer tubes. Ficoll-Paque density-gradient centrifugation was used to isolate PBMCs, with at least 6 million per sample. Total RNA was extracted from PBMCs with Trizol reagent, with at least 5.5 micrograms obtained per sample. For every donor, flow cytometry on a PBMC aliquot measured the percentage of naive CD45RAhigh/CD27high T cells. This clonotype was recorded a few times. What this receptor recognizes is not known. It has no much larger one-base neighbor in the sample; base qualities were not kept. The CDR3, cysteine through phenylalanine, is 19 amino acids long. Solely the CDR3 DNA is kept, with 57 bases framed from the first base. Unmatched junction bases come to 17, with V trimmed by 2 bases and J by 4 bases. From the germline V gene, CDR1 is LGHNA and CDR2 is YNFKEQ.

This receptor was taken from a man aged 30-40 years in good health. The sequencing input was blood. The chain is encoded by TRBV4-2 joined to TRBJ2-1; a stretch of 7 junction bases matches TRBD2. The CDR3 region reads CASSQIGASWASGYNEQFF. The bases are TGTGCCAGCAGCCAAATAGGGGCGTCTTGGGCTAGCGGTTACAATGAGCAGTTCTTC.